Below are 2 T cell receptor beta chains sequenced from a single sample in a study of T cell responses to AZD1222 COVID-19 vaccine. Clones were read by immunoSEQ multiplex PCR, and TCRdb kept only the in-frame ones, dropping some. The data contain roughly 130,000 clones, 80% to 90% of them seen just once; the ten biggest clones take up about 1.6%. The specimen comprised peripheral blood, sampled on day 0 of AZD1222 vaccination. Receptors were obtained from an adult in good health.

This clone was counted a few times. The CDR3 loop is CASSQRGQGEAKNIQYF. The CDR3 DNA is TGCGCCAGCAGTCAAAGAGGACAGGGGGAGGCCAAAAACATTCAGTACTTC. This chain uses TRBV5-1 with TRBJ2-4, with 10 bases aligning to TRBD1. Germline-derived CDR1 and CDR2 are SGHRS and YFSETQ. Unmatched junction bases numbered 9, after V lost 5 bases and J lost 1 base. This CDR3 contains 17 residues.

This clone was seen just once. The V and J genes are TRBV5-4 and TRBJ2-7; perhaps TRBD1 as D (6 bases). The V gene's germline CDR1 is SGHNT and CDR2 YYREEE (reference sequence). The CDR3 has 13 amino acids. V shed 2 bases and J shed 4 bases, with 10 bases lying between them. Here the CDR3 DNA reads TGTGCCAGCAGCTTTTTGGGGGCTTACGAGCAGTACTTC. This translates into CASSFLGAYEQYF.